What follows are 26 T cell receptor beta chains derived from one specimen sequenced in a study of blood T cell repertoires in COVID-19. Sequencing used immunoSEQ multiplex PCR; TCRdb keeps in-frame clones, though not all of them. This table holds 300,000 to 350,000 clones, 70% to 90% found once. The sequencing input was PBMCs or T cells enriched from blood (not recorded which). The receptors originated from a man younger than 40 who had recovered from COVID-19.

This rearrangement joins TRBV21-1 to TRBJ2-5; the table's D call, TRBD1, has no DNA check behind it. TRBV21-1 corresponds to a pseudogene. The length of the CDR3 is 12 residues. The CDR3 region is CASSRQGETQYF. The CDR3 DNA is TGTGCCAGCAGCCGCCAGGGGGAGACCCAGTACTTC.

The chain joins TRBV4-1 to TRBJ1-6, with 7 bases aligning to TRBD1. With V trimmed by 0 bases and J by 1 base, 6 bases remained unmatched. CDR1 and CDR2 (germline): MGHRA, YSYEKL. The CDR3 consists of 18 residues. CDR3 residues: CASSQDMKGASYNSPLHF. CDR3 coding DNA: TGCGCCAGCAGCCAAGATATGAAGGGGGCGTCCTATAATTCACCCCTCCACTTT.

The sample holds a few counts of this clone. CDR3: CAISDDKNSPLHF. CDR3 DNA sequence: TGTGCCATCAGTGACGACAAAAATTCACCCCTCCACTTT. The V and J genes are TRBV10-3 and TRBJ1-6, with unresolved D. The V gene lost 3 bases and the J gene lost 7 bases, with 7 bases spanning the gap. The CDR3 loop spans 13 amino acids. CDR1 is ENHRY and CDR2 is SYGVKD in the germline V gene.

The chain links TRBV19 to TRBJ1-5; the match to TRBD1 covers 10 bases. Germline loops: CDR1 LNHDA, CDR2 SQIVND (reference sequence). The CDR3 totals 15 residues. J lost 6 bases, V lost 3 bases, and 5 bases had no gene match. This chain's CDR3 is CASSIRQGAFQPQHF. In nucleotides, the CDR3 is TGTGCCAGTAGTATTCGACAGGGGGCGTTTCAGCCCCAGCATTTT.

V and J are TRBV27 and TRBJ2-2; D might be TRBD2 (6 bases). V lost 3 bases and J lost 4, with 12 bases in between. The CDR3 covers 15 residues. Germline V gene lookup returns CDR1 MNHEY and CDR2 SMNVEV (reference sequence). CDR3 DNA: TGTGCCAGCAGTTTTGGGGGGAGGCTCACCGGGGAGCTGTTTTTT. The encoded protein is CASSFGGRLTGELFF.

This chain connects TRBV30 to TRBJ1-2, with 7 bases fitting TRBD1. Losses at the gene ends were 2 bases for V and 11 bases for J; bases not matched to a gene: 8. The CDR3 consists of 12 residues. Germline-derived CDR1 and CDR2 are GTSNPN and SVGIG (reference sequence). CDR3: CAWSWTGGGYTF. In DNA, the CDR3 is TGTGCCTGGAGTTGGACAGGCGGCGGGTACACCTTC.

The chain links TRBV7-9 to TRBJ1-4, with unresolved D. The germline V gene has CDR1 SEHNR and CDR2 FQNEAQ (reference sequence). The CDR3 sequence is 14 residues long. Trimming left V 2 bases short and J 0 bases short, with 4 bases between. CDR3 protein: CASSLTATNEKLFF. In DNA, the CDR3 is TGTGCCAGCAGCTTAACGGCAACTAATGAAAAACTGTTTTTT.

This clone was counted a single time. The rearrangement uses TRBV7-2 and TRBJ2-3; TRBD2 might be the D (5 bases). Germline CDR1 reads SGHTA; CDR2 reads FQGNSA. V was clipped by 3 bases and J by 0 bases, with 10 bases between them. This CDR3 comprises 15 residues. CDR3 DNA sequence: TGTGCCAGCAGCTTTAGAGGGCCCAGCACAGATACGCAGTATTTT. Translating it yields CASSFRGPSTDTQYF.

This rearrangement joins TRBV5-1 to TRBJ1-5; tentatively, D is TRBD1 (6 bases). Trimming pared 0 bases from V and 2 bases from J, leaving 6 bases between. CDR3 length: 14 residues. Looked up from germline, CDR1 is SGHRS and CDR2 is YFSETQ. The CDR3 DNA reads TGCGCCAGCAGCTTGGCAGGGGGCAATCAGCCCCAGCATTTT. It translates to CASSLAGGNQPQHF.

This clone was detected only once. The J gene is TRBJ1-2, the V gene TRBV11-2; 9 nucleotides agree with TRBD1. The V gene end was trimmed by 6 bases and the J gene end by 4 bases; junction bases not matched to a gene: 12. This CDR3 region has 16 residues. Per germline, CDR1 SGHAT and CDR2 FQNNGV. The CDR3 reads CASRKPGQGFFYGYTF. In DNA, the CDR3 is TGTGCCAGCAGAAAACCGGGACAGGGTTTCTTCTATGGCTACACCTTC.

The rearrangement uses TRBV29-1 and TRBJ1-1; no reliable D call. Germline V CDR1 and CDR2: SQVTM, ANQGSEA. Trimming pared 7 bases from V and 4 bases from J, leaving 10 bases between. This CDR3 has 11 residues. The DNA of the CDR3 is TGCAGCGCCGCTATCGCCACTGAAGCTTTCTTT. Amino acids: CSAAIATEAFF.

This clone was seen only once. The V gene is TRBV6-6, the J gene TRBJ2-5; D perhaps matches TRBD1 (5 bases). The CDR3 covers 14 residues. Per germline, CDR1 MNHNY and CDR2 SVGAGI (reference sequence). V shed 7 bases and J shed 5 bases, with 17 bases lying between them. The DNA for the CDR3 is TGTGCCAGCAAACAAGGGGTGCCCGGGGAGACCCAGTACTTC. It translates to CASKQGVPGETQYF.

This clone was seen a handful of times. The chain combines TRBV6-5 with TRBJ2-3; 9 bases match TRBD2. Trimming cost V 2 bases and J 0 bases; bases outside gene matches: 0. The CDR3 length is 15 residues. CDR1 is MNHEY and CDR2 is SVGAGI in the germline V gene. The CDR3 loop is CASSYAGGSTDTQYF. For the CDR3, the DNA is TGTGCCAGCAGTTACGCGGGGGGGAGCACAGATACGCAGTATTTT.

This clone was detected only a few times. V gene TRBV5-6 combines with J gene TRBJ2-3; 8 positions agree with TRBD2. Germline loops: CDR1 SGHDT, CDR2 YYEEEE. This CDR3 has 16 residues. Trimming took 1 base from V and 3 from J; bases not matched to a gene: 7. CDR3 bases: TGTGCCAGCAGCTTGCTTGGTAGCGGGGCGACAGATACGCAGTATTTT. This codes for CASSLLGSGATDTQYF.

The chain links TRBV7-2 to TRBJ2-3, with D hard to call. With 5 bases removed from V and 7 bases from J, the gap between germline ends came to 10 bases. The CDR3 spans 12 residues. Germline CDR1 and CDR2: SGHTA and FQGNSA. CDR3 DNA: TGTGCCAGCAGCACGAGACTTAATACGCAGTATTTT. This encodes CASSTRLNTQYF.

The rearrangement links TRBV19 to TRBJ1-3, with TRBD1 matching over 7 bases. J gave up 4 bases and V 5 bases, and 5 bases lay outside the gene matches. This CDR3 has 14 residues. Per the germline V gene, CDR1 is LNHDA and CDR2 is SQIVND (reference sequence). The CDR3 region is CASSRDREGNTIYF. CDR3 nucleotides: TGTGCCAGTAGTCGAGACAGGGAAGGAAACACCATATATTTT.

This clone was seen more than once but under ten times. The chain is built from TRBV12-3 or TRBV12-4 and TRBJ1-1, with D perhaps matching TRBD1 (6 bases). The CDR3 contains 13 residues. Trimming removed 7 bases at V and 1 base at J, with 10 bases between. CDR3 DNA: TGTGCCAGCAAAGGACAGCAGAACACTGAAGCTTTCTTT. Protein product: CASKGQQNTEAFF.

The chain employs TRBV2 and TRBJ2-5; 10 nucleotides line up with TRBD2. The germline CDR1 and CDR2 sequences are SNHLY and FYNNEI. The CDR3 is 13 amino acids. The junction had 5 bases not matched to a gene; V was cut back by 8 bases and J by 5 bases. CDR3 sequence: CASLTSGYETQYF. DNA of the CDR3: TGTGCCAGCTTGACTAGCGGGTATGAGACCCAGTACTTC.

The V and J genes are TRBV19 and TRBJ1-1; a weak D match, TRBD1 (5 bases). Per germline, CDR1 LNHDA and CDR2 SQIVND (reference sequence). Trimming pared 0 bases from V and 1 base from J, leaving 9 bases between. This CDR3 comprises 15 residues. CDR3 region: CASSIDVGGNTEAFF. The CDR3 bases are TGTGCCAGTAGTATAGATGTGGGGGGGAACACTGAAGCTTTCTTT.

The gene calls are TRBV9 and TRBJ2-7, with TRBD2 identical over 10 bases. There are 17 residues in the CDR3. Trimming removed 0 bases from V and 3 bases from J; junction bases left unmatched: 9. The germline gives CDR1 SGDLS, CDR2 YYNGEE. The CDR3 coding sequence is TGTGCCAGCAGCGTAGGCTCTAGCGGGAGCCCGTACTACGAGCAGTACTTC. As protein: CASSVGSSGSPYYEQYF.

This chain uses TRBV7-2 with TRBJ2-7, with 11 bases matching TRBD1. Germline trimming cut 3 bases from V and 4 bases from J; bases unmatched to any gene: 8. This CDR3 spans 16 amino acids. Germline CDR1 reads SGHTA; CDR2 reads FQGNSA. The CDR3 nucleotides are TGTGCCAGCAGCTTGGACAGGGGGCTTTATTCGTACGAGCAGTACTTC. It specifies CASSLDRGLYSYEQYF. Full variable domain (remainder filled in from reference TRBV7-2 and TRBJ2-7): GAGVSQSPSNKVTEKGKDVELRCDPISGHTALYWYRQSLGQGLEFLIYFQGNSAPDKSGLPSDRFSAERTGGSVSTLTIQRTQQEDSAVYLCASSLDRGLYSYEQYFGPGTRLTVT.

V is TRBV3-1 (or the pseudogene TRBV3-2) and J is TRBJ1-4; D is perhaps TRBD1 (6 bases). The CDR3 is 16 amino acids. V lost 4 bases and J 7 bases, leaving 19 bases between the germline ends. The V gene's germline CDR1 is LGHDT and CDR2 YNNKEL (reference sequence). The CDR3 loop reads CASSPTRTVDFEKLFF. DNA for the CDR3: TGTGCCAGCAGCCCGACGAGGACAGTGGACTTTGAAAAACTGTTTTTT.

Details on this clone: Other DNA sequences from this sample encode an identical CDR3 as well. The gene calls are TRBV11-2 and TRBJ1-2, with D perhaps matching TRBD1 (5 bases). V was cut by 0 bases and J by 0 bases, with 8 bases left in between. CDR3 size: 15 residues. Germline V gives CDR1 SGHAT, CDR2 FQNNGV. The DNA of the CDR3 is TGTGCCAGCAGCTTAGAAGGGGCATCTAACTATGGCTACACCTTC. Protein product: CASSLEGASNYGYTF.

The chain couples TRBV24-1 to TRBJ2-3, with a weak D call TRBD1 (6 bases). Trimming removed 10 bases at V and 3 bases at J, with 19 bases between. The CDR3 loop spans 15 amino acids. Germline V lookup: CDR1 KGHDR, CDR2 SFDVKD. The CDR3: CATSPRGFMTDTQYF. In nucleotides, the CDR3 is TGTGCCACGAGCCCAAGGGGGTTTATGACAGATACGCAGTATTTT.

The gene calls are TRBV5-1 and TRBJ1-2; TRBD1 aligns across 8 bases. Germline CDR1 SGHRS, CDR2 YFSETQ. The CDR3 extends over 15 amino acids. The trim removed 4 bases at V and 0 bases at J, leaving 5 bases unmatched. The CDR3 is CASSKGQGANYGYTF. In DNA, the CDR3 is TGCGCCAGCAGCAAAGGACAGGGCGCTAACTATGGCTACACCTTC. Drawing the rest from reference TRBV5-1 and TRBJ1-2, the complete variable domain is KAGVTQTPRYLIKTRGQQVTLSCSPISGHRSVSWYQQTPGQGLQFLFEYFSETQRNKGNFPGRFSGRQFSNSRSEMNVSTLELGDSALYLCASSKGQGANYGYTFGSGTRLTVV.

The J gene is TRBJ2-7, the V gene TRBV7-6, with 11 bases matching TRBD2. After removal of 5 bases from V and 2 bases from J, the junction contained 5 bases not matched to a gene. Germline values: CDR1 SGHVS, CDR2 FNYEAQ. The CDR3 loop spans 15 amino acids. The CDR3 DNA sequence: TGTGCCAGCAGCACCGATAGCGGGGGGGCCTACGAGCAGTACTTC. Amino acids: CASSTDSGGAYEQYF.